What follows are 20 T cell receptor beta chains derived from one specimen sequenced in a study of blood T cell repertoires in COVID-19. Profiled with immunoSEQ multiplex PCR; TCRdb holds only in-frame clones, not every one. The sample includes 100,000 or so clones, 70% to 90% of them seen just once. Material: peripheral blood. The receptors here all came from a man aged 45-60 years with active or convalescent COVID-19.

The genes are TRBV15 and TRBJ1-4; 10 nucleotides line up with TRBD1. Germline lookup yields CDR1 LNHNV and CDR2 YYDKDF (reference sequence). This CDR3 is 16 amino acids long. The V gene end was trimmed by 2 bases and the J gene end by 3 bases; junction bases not matched to a gene: 3. CDR3 amino acids: CATSRPDRGANEKLFF. Written as DNA, the CDR3 is TGTGCCACCAGCAGACCGGACAGGGGGGCTAATGAAAAACTGTTTTTT.

The J gene is TRBJ2-5, the V gene TRBV6-5; D unclear. This CDR3 spans 13 amino acids. V dropped 6 bases and J dropped 0 bases, with 8 bases sitting between them. The V gene's germline CDR1 is MNHEY and CDR2 SVGAGI. The CDR3 region has the DNA TGTGCCAGCAGACAGACCCACCAAGAGACCCAGTACTTC. Its protein is CASRQTHQETQYF.

The chain joins TRBV19 to TRBJ1-1; 7 positions agree with TRBD1. From germline, CDR1 is LNHDA and CDR2 SQIVND (reference sequence). With 1 base clipped from V and 1 base from J, the junction kept 3 bases outside the gene matches. The CDR3 has 15 residues. Here the CDR3 DNA reads TGTGCCAGTAGTATAGGGGACAGCCAGAACACTGAAGCTTTCTTT. This translates into CASSIGDSQNTEAFF. Together with reference TRBV19 and TRBJ1-1, the CDR3 gives the full variable domain: DGGITQSPKYLFRKEGQNVTLSCEQNLNHDAMYWYRQDPGQGLRLIYYSQIVNDFQKGDIAEGYSVSREKKESFPLTVTSAQKNPTAFYLCASSIGDSQNTEAFFGQGTRLTVV.

The J gene is TRBJ2-1, the V gene TRBV7-2; 9 nucleotides line up with TRBD2. The CDR3 length is 16 residues. Germline CDR1 is SGHTA and CDR2 is FQGNSA. The junction had 10 bases not matched to a gene; V was cut back by 1 base and J by 9 bases. The CDR3 sequence is CASSLVFGTSQGEQFF. The CDR3 coding sequence is TGTGCCAGCAGCTTAGTCTTCGGGACTAGCCAGGGTGAGCAGTTCTTC. The full variable domain, rest sourced from reference TRBV7-2 and TRBJ2-1, is GAGVSQSPSNKVTEKGKDVELRCDPISGHTALYWYRQSLGQGLEFLIYFQGNSAPDKSGLPSDRFSAERTGGSVSTLTIQRTQQEDSAVYLCASSLVFGTSQGEQFFGPGTRLTVL.

This chain joins TRBV29-1 and TRBJ1-3; 9 positions match TRBD1. V shed 7 bases, J shed 4 bases, and the junction held 14 bases outside the gene matches. The length of the CDR3 is 16 residues. Per germline, CDR1 SQVTM and CDR2 ANQGSEA. CDR3 region: CSAAGTGSGSGNTIYF. DNA of the CDR3: TGCAGCGCTGCCGGGACAGGGTCTGGTAGCGGAAACACCATATATTTT. Variable domain in full (rest from reference TRBV29-1 and TRBJ1-3): SAVISQKPSRDICQRGTSLTIQCQVDSQVTMMFWYRQQPGQSLTLIATANQGSEATYESGFVIDKFPISRPNLTFSTLTVSNMSPEDSSIYLCSAAGTGSGSGNTIYFGEGSWLTVV.

V usage is TRBV7-9 and J usage is TRBJ2-5, with TRBD2 matching 14 bases. From germline, CDR1 is SEHNR and CDR2 FQNEAQ (reference sequence). The CDR3 runs to 17 residues. With V trimmed by 4 bases and J by 7 bases, 11 bases remained unmatched. CDR3 DNA: TGTGCCAGCAGCTCGGGACTAGCGGGAGCTGGGGTGGGGACCCAGTACTTC. Translation: CASSSGLAGAGVGTQYF.

The V and J genes are TRBV10-2 and TRBJ1-1; a weak D match, TRBD1 (5 bases). Per the germline V gene, CDR1 is WSHSY and CDR2 is SAAADI. V shed 6 bases and J shed 4 bases, with 12 bases lying between them. CDR3 size: 13 residues. The chain's CDR3 is CASRKVGGTEAFF. The DNA for the CDR3 is TGCGCCAGCAGGAAAGTCGGGGGCACTGAAGCTTTCTTT.

This chain uses TRBV10-3 with TRBJ2-1; 14 bases map to TRBD2. Unmatched junction bases numbered 4, after V lost 6 bases and J lost 9 bases. This CDR3 contains 14 residues. Looked up from germline, CDR1 is ENHRY and CDR2 is SYGVKD. CDR3 nucleotide sequence: TGTGCCATCAGCGGGACTAGCGGGAGCGGTGAGCAGTTCTTC. It encodes CAISGTSGSGEQFF.

The chain is built from TRBV12-5 and TRBJ2-1; 10 bases agree with TRBD1. Germline trimming cut 2 bases from V and 9 bases from J; bases unmatched to any gene: 13. The CDR3 contains 17 residues. Per germline, CDR1 LGHNT and CDR2 FRNRAP. The DNA of the CDR3 is TGTGCTAGTGGTTTGCCCAACGACAGGGGGCGTCAAGGTGAGCAGTTCTTC. Its translation: CASGLPNDRGRQGEQFF.

The chain joins TRBV19 to TRBJ2-3; 7 bases line up with TRBD2. The CDR3 extends over 15 amino acids. Losses at the gene ends were 0 bases for V and 0 bases for J; bases not matched to a gene: 0. Germline assignment: CDR1 LNHDA and CDR2 SQIVND (reference sequence). In DNA form, the CDR3 reads TGTGCCAGTAGTATAGAGCGGGGGAGCACAGATACGCAGTATTTT. It specifies CASSIERGSTDTQYF.

This chain links TRBV3-1 (or the pseudogene TRBV3-2) with TRBJ1-1, with a possible D match to TRBD1 (5 bases). This CDR3 comprises 13 residues. Trimming stripped 4 bases from V and 1 base from J, with 7 bases between. Per germline, CDR1 LGHDT and CDR2 YNNKEL (reference sequence). Written as DNA, the CDR3 is TGTGCCAGCAGCCCAGGGCGGAACACTGAAGCTTTCTTT. Translating gives CASSPGRNTEAFF.

This clone has just one count. Other DNA sequences in this sample translate to the same CDR3. V is TRBV5-1 and J is TRBJ1-1; possibly TRBD1 for D (5 bases). V lost 0 bases to trimming and J lost 4 bases, with 7 bases between them. The CDR3 loop spans 13 amino acids. Germline CDR1 reads SGHRS; CDR2 reads YFSETQ. In DNA, the CDR3 is TGCGCCAGCAGCTTGGAAGGGGTCACTGAAGCTTTCTTT. Translating gives CASSLEGVTEAFF. The whole variable domain, filled in from reference TRBV5-1 and TRBJ1-1, reads KAGVTQTPRYLIKTRGQQVTLSCSPISGHRSVSWYQQTPGQGLQFLFEYFSETQRNKGNFPGRFSGRQFSNSRSEMNVSTLELGDSALYLCASSLEGVTEAFFGQGTRLTVV.

A single count supports this clone. The rearrangement links TRBV6-1 to TRBJ2-7, with TRBD2 identical over 7 bases. Losses at the gene ends were 4 bases for V and 3 bases for J; bases not matched to a gene: 15. Germline V gene data show CDR1 as MNHNS and CDR2 as SASEGT. The CDR3 loop spans 17 amino acids. CDR3 in amino acids: CASSVAGDNPLIYEQYF. The CDR3 bases are TGTGCCAGCAGTGTTGCGGGAGACAATCCTCTGATCTACGAGCAGTACTTC.

The chain combines TRBV10-3 with TRBJ2-1, with 13 bases fitting TRBD2. The CDR3 totals 16 residues. The V segment lost 4 bases and the J segment 6 bases; nucleotides outside the gene matches: 6. Germline CDR1 is ENHRY and CDR2 is SYGVKD. As DNA, the CDR3 is TGTGCCATCAGTGTTGGACTAGCGGGAGTCGGCAATGAGCAGTTCTTC. Protein sequence: CAISVGLAGVGNEQFF.

The chain couples TRBV28 to TRBJ1-3; D not certain. Per the germline V gene, CDR1 is MDHEN and CDR2 is SYDVKM. CDR3 size: 12 residues. V lost 7 bases and J 4 bases, leaving 8 bases between the germline ends. The CDR3 coding sequence is TGTGCCAGCACTAACTTCGGAAACACCATATATTTT. Protein sequence: CASTNFGNTIYF.

V gene TRBV29-1 combines with J gene TRBJ2-1, with 9 nucleotides matching TRBD2. V lost 6 bases, J lost 9 bases, and 6 bases stayed unmatched. The length of the CDR3 is 12 residues. Germline lookup yields CDR1 SQVTM and CDR2 ANQGSEA. The CDR3 DNA follows: TGCAGCGTCAATAGCGGGAGCGGTGAGCAGTTCTTC. Its protein is CSVNSGSGEQFF.

The sample holds a few counts of this clone. The V call is TRBV14, the J call TRBJ2-7; 8 nucleotides match TRBD2. The CDR3 is 17 residues long. Germline V gene lookup returns CDR1 SGHDN and CDR2 FVKESK. The J segment lost 3 bases and the V segment lost 6 bases, leaving 16 bases of the junction unmatched. As DNA, the CDR3 is TGTGCCAGCAGACGAATGTTTAGGACTAGCTGGAACTACGAGCAGTACTTC. Translated, it gives CASRRMFRTSWNYEQYF.

The rearrangement joins TRBV5-1 to TRBJ2-7; TRBD2 matches 7 bases. V shed 4 bases, J shed 0 bases, and the junction held 4 bases outside the gene matches. CDR1 SGHRS and CDR2 YFSETQ come from the germline V gene. This CDR3 is built from 14 residues. In nucleotides, the CDR3 is TGCGCCAGCAGCCCATGGACTAGCTCCTACGAGCAGTACTTC. It codes for CASSPWTSSYEQYF.

The chain recombines TRBV5-1 with TRBJ2-7; possible D gene TRBD2, 6 bases. The CDR3 has 16 residues. V lost 0 bases, J lost 4 bases, and 17 bases lay in between. Germline CDR1 reads SGHRS; CDR2 reads YFSETQ. In DNA, the CDR3 is TGCGCCAGCAGCTTGGATAATCTAGCGTTAAATTACGAGCAGTACTTC. This encodes CASSLDNLALNYEQYF.

The rearrangement joins TRBV30 to TRBJ2-1; 9 bases line up with TRBD2. Germline V gives CDR1 GTSNPN, CDR2 SVGIG (reference sequence). The CDR3 runs to 16 residues. After removal of 0 bases from V and 2 bases from J, the junction contained 5 bases not matched to a gene. The CDR3 loop reads CAWSVMVAGAYNEQFF. The CDR3 DNA follows: TGTGCCTGGAGTGTAATGGTAGCGGGAGCCTACAATGAGCAGTTCTTC.